This T cell receptor (beta chain) was sequenced in a study of T cell changes during pregnancy in multiple sclerosis. Repertoires were generated with immunoSEQ multiplex PCR, while TCRdb's copy carries only in-frame clones and drops some. The sample lists over 85,000 clones; roughly 91% were seen once. This CDR3 is 14 amino acids long. Germline-derived CDR1 and CDR2 are MNHEY and SVGAGI. The V and J ends lost 6 bases and 4 bases, in that order; junction bases with no gene match: 3. The sequence derives from a female donor in good health, enrolled as a control in a pregnancy study. The starting material was peripheral blood, obtained after pregnancy. The chain couples TRBV6-5 to TRBJ1-6; 7 nucleotides line up with TRBD1. The CDR3 sequence: CASSLQGYNSPLHF. In nucleotides, the CDR3 is TGTGCCAGCAGCTTACAGGGGTATAATTCACCCCTCCACTTT.